One sample yielded the 29 T cell receptor beta chains listed below, sequenced in a study of tumor-infiltrating lymphocytes in primary liver carcinoma. Constant-region priming of roughly 0.45 ug total RNA yielded TCR beta cDNA. Slightly modified ARM-PCR served as the procedure for the TCR beta libraries. These libraries came from three rounds of nested multiplex PCR. Both of the initial two PCR rounds ran for roughly 10 cycles and employed TRBV1-TRBV30 forward primers alongside a C-beta reverse primer. TCRdb reprocessed the multiplex PCR reads via MiXCR and lists one record per CDR3 protein. The table records more than 75,000 distinct CDR3 sequences, approximately 70% of them present only once. Bulk tissue was left unsorted, and RNA and DNA were co-extracted from about 20-30 mg of it. The sample consisted of liver tumor tissue from sampling region 1. Subset: tumor region T1, superior pole. The receptors were sampled from a man aged 35-49 years with primary liver carcinoma and hepatitis B virus infection.

Comments on this clonotype: The junction departs from germline at one end; a sequencing error may be responsible. The V call is TRBV11-2, the J call TRBJ2-7, with 9 positions matching TRBD1. The CDR3 extends over 15 amino acids. Germline lookup yields CDR1 SGHAT and CDR2 FQNNGV. Written as DNA, the CDR3 is TGTACCAGCAGCTTTACAGGGGGCCTGAGGTACGAGCAGTACTTC. Its protein product is CTSSFTGGLRYEQYF.

On this clonotype: The junction does not match germline at one end; this may be a read error. This chain joins TRBV7-9 and TRBJ2-1; TRBD2 matches at 8 bases. Germline V gene data show CDR1 as SEHNR and CDR2 as FQNEAQ (reference sequence). The CDR3 loop spans 15 amino acids. The DNA of the CDR3 is TGTACCAGCAGCCTCCCGGGTAGCGGGGCAAATGAGCAGTCCTTC. Its protein is CTSSLPGSGANEQSF.

V gene TRBV29-1 combines with J gene TRBJ2-1; 13 positions match TRBD2. V shed 8 bases and J 10 bases; nucleotides not matched to a gene: 14. This CDR3 spans 15 amino acids. CDR1 SQVTM and CDR2 ANQGSEA come from the germline V gene. The chain's CDR3 is CSLGLAGVFDHEQFF. Here the CDR3 DNA reads TGCAGCCTTGGACTAGCGGGAGTCTTTGACCACGAGCAGTTCTTC.

Comments on this clonotype: This is likely a read error, given that the CDR3 carries no conserved phenylalanine or tryptophan at its end. The limits of the CDR3 on the DNA are not certain, so only TCRdb's listed CDR3 is given. This chain links TRBV11-2 with TRBJ2-1. The CDR3 region is 12 residues in length, termini included. Germline CDR1 is SGHAT and CDR2 is FQNNGV. The CDR3: CASSPEYDERFY.

To note about this clonotype: At one end the junction does not follow the germline gene, possibly because of a read error. The V and J genes are TRBV29-1 and TRBJ2-1; a weak D match, TRBD2 (6 bases). This CDR3 region has 18 residues. Looked up from germline, CDR1 is SQVTM and CDR2 is ANQGSEA. The CDR3 loop is CSVEDRLGSGHFYNERFF. The CDR3 nucleotides are TGCAGCGTTGAAGATCGGTTGGGAAGCGGGCACTTCTACAATGAGCGGTTCTTC.

This clonotype occurred a few times. Germline is not matched at one junction end, which may reflect a read error. The J gene is TRBJ2-1, the V gene TRBV19; the D gene is possibly TRBD1 (6 bases). Germline V gene sequence: CDR1 LNHDA, CDR2 SQIVND (reference sequence). The CDR3 totals 13 residues. The CDR3 nucleotides are TGTGCCAGTAGTTCCCAGGGGTACAATGAGCGGTTCTTC. It encodes CASSSQGYNERFF. Drawing the rest from reference TRBV19 and TRBJ2-1, the complete variable domain is DGGITQSPKYLFRKEGQNVTLSCEQNLNHDAMYWYRQDPGQGLRLIYYSQIVNDFQKGDIAEGYSVSREKKESFPLTVTSAQKNPTAFYLCASSSQGYNERFFGPGTRLTVL.

There are many counts of this clonotype. The V gene is TRBV5-1, the J gene TRBJ2-1, with TRBD2 as a possible D gene (6 bases). V was trimmed by 3 bases and J by 0 bases, leaving 10 bases between them. CDR1 is SGHRS, CDR2 YFSETQ, per germline. The CDR3 runs 15 residues. CDR3 DNA sequence: TGCGCCAGCAGCTCCGGGGGAGACTCCTACAATGAGCAGTTCTTC. It encodes CASSSGGDSYNEQFF.

On this clonotype itself: In this CDR3 the conserved last residue, phenylalanine or tryptophan, is missing, so a read error is likely. The V call is TRBV7-8, the J call TRBJ1-1, with D possibly TRBD1 on 6 matching bases. The CDR3 covers 15 residues. Germline loops: CDR1 SGHVS, CDR2 FQNEAQ. CDR3 nucleotide sequence: TGTGTCAGCAGTCAAGGGGGGGGAAGGGGCACTGAAGCTTTCTCT. Its translation is CVSSQGGGRGTEAFS.

A remark on this clonotype: One end of the junction is discordant with germline, which a read error may explain. V gene TRBV4-1 combines with J gene TRBJ1-2, with 7 bases lining up with TRBD1. The CDR3 sequence is 15 residues long. Looked up from germline, CDR1 is MGHRA and CDR2 is YSYEKL. CDR3 sequence: CASSHRQGADCGYAF. DNA for the CDR3: TGCGCCAGCAGCCATCGACAGGGTGCGGACTGTGGCTACGCCTTC.

About this clonotype: The conserved final phenylalanine or tryptophan is absent from the CDR3, which likely points to a read error. This rearrangement joins TRBV28 to TRBJ1-5; TRBD1 is a possible D gene (6 bases). Trimming cost V 5 bases and J 3 bases, with 23 bases left between them. The CDR3 loop spans 18 amino acids. Germline values: CDR1 MDHEN, CDR2 SYDVKM. CDR3 sequence (DNA): TGTGCCAGCAGTCTTGACCGGGACATTGAGAAGGACAATCAGCCCCAGCATTAT. Amino acids: CASSLDRDIEKDNQPQHY.

A note on this clonotype: This is likely a read error, given that the CDR3 carries no conserved phenylalanine or tryptophan at its end. This sequence joins TRBV7-9 and TRBJ1-1; D call uncertain. Germline V gene lookup returns CDR1 SEHNR and CDR2 FQNEAQ (reference sequence). This CDR3 is 13 amino acids long. CDR3 in DNA: TGTGCCAGCAGTTTAGCGCGAAATAGCGTGGCTTTCATT. It encodes CASSLARNSVAFI.

The chain uses TRBV7-2 and TRBJ2-5; 7 bases align to TRBD1. Germline CDR1 reads SGHTA; CDR2 reads FQGNSA. Unmatched junction bases numbered 6, after V lost 3 bases and J lost 5 bases. The CDR3 contains 14 residues. This chain's CDR3 is CASSFTTGLETQYF. The CDR3 coding sequence is TGTGCCAGCAGCTTCACGACAGGGTTGGAGACCCAGTACTTC.

This clonotype has a count of ten or more. The chain couples TRBV4-1 to TRBJ2-7, with 9 bases identical to TRBD1. This CDR3 is built from 15 residues. CDR1 and CDR2 from the germline V gene are MGHRA and YSYEKL. Trimming took 3 bases from V and 5 from J; bases not matched to a gene: 8. The CDR3 DNA reads TGCGCCAGCAGCCAGGCAGAGGGACAGGGAGACGAGCAGTACTTC. This gives the protein CASSQAEGQGDEQYF.

The genes are TRBV2 and TRBJ1-6, with a tentative D call TRBD1 (5 bases). Trimming left V 6 bases short and J 6 bases short, with 15 bases between. Germline CDR1 is SNHLY and CDR2 is FYNNEI. The CDR3 is made up of 15 amino acids. This CDR3 is CASRGRAGSNSPLHF. The CDR3 bases are TGTGCCAGCAGAGGTCGGGCAGGGTCTAATTCACCCCTCCACTTT.

This clonotype was seen ten or more times. The chain recombines TRBV6-1 with TRBJ2-3; weak D call: TRBD2 (5 bases). CDR3 size: 12 residues. Trimming cost V 6 bases and J 6 bases, with 10 bases left between them. Germline assignment: CDR1 MNHNS and CDR2 SASEGT. CDR3 amino acids: CASRRTGDTQYF. CDR3 sequence (DNA): TGTGCCAGCAGGCGGACGGGGGATACGCAGTATTTT.

The rearrangement links TRBV6-1 to TRBJ2-7, with D unclear. This CDR3 is 15 amino acids long. CDR1 is MNHNS, CDR2 SASEGT, per germline. V shed 9 bases and J shed 2 bases, with 20 bases lying between them. The chain's CDR3 is CARNEEQRGPYEQYF. The CDR3 bases are TGTGCCAGGAATGAGGAACAGAGAGGCCCCTACGAGCAGTACTTC.

With respect to this clonotype: A read error may produce the germline difference seen at one junction end. The chain links TRBV28 to TRBJ2-7; possible D gene TRBD2, 7 bases. Germline V gives CDR1 MDHEN, CDR2 SYDVKM. The CDR3 sequence is 15 residues long. For the CDR3, the DNA is TGTGCCAACAGTTTAAGGGGGGGTTGGAGGGACGAGCAGTACTTC. Translating it yields CANSLRGGWRDEQYF.

This chain uses TRBV6-5 with TRBJ2-1; D is unclear. Germline loops: CDR1 MNHEY, CDR2 SVGAGI. There are 13 residues in the CDR3. The CDR3 DNA reads TGTACCAACGGCTGGACGGGTAACAATGAGCAGTTCTTC. Its protein product is CTNGWTGNNEQFF.

In its sample, this clonotype was seen many times. The chain links TRBV6-1 to TRBJ1-1, with D hard to call. The germline gives CDR1 MNHNS, CDR2 SASEGT. The CDR3 loop spans 13 amino acids. The V end was cut by 3 bases, the J end by 1 base, with 6 bases between. CDR3 bases: TGTGCCAGCAGTGAGGCAAGGAACACTGAAGCTTTCTTT. Translating gives CASSEARNTEAFF.

Worth noting for this clonotype: Possible read error: a much larger clone is one base away. The rearrangement links TRBV11-2 to TRBJ1-5; D is undetermined. The CDR3 has 12 amino acids. CDR1 and CDR2 from the germline V gene are SGHAT and FQNNGV. Trimming left V 5 bases short and J 9 bases short, with 11 bases between. CDR3 in amino acids: CASSPPRRPQHF. The CDR3 coding sequence is TGTGCCAGCAGCCCGCCGCGGCGGCCCCAGCATTTT.

Notes on this clonotype: The junction departs from germline at one end; a sequencing error may be responsible. The chain is built from TRBV4-1 and TRBJ2-4; possibly TRBD1 for D (5 bases). Germline V gene sequence: CDR1 MGHRA, CDR2 YSYEKL. The CDR3 has 19 amino acids. CDR3 in amino acids: CASIQEPSQNEGANNIQYF. As DNA, the CDR3 is TGCGCCAGCATCCAAGAGCCCTCTCAAAACGAAGGGGCCAACAACATTCAGTACTTC.

Concerning this clonotype: An end of the junction differs from the germline gene, which may be a read error. DNA for the CDR3: TGTGCCGCCAGCAGTGATCAGGGAAGGGAAGCTTTCTTT. Protein: CAASSDQGREAFF. The rearrangement links TRBV15 to TRBJ1-1; perhaps TRBD1 as D (5 bases). The germline gives CDR1 LNHNV, CDR2 YYDKDF (reference sequence). This CDR3 contains 13 residues.

The chain links TRBV29-1 to TRBJ2-5; D uncertain. The CDR3 loop spans 12 amino acids. The V gene lost 3 bases and the J gene lost 14 bases, with 19 bases spanning the gap. The germline gives CDR1 SQVTM, CDR2 ANQGSEA. CDR3 coding DNA: TGCAGCGTTGATTTTACAGTCCAGACTCAATACTTC. Translated, it gives CSVDFTVQTQYF.

Note on this clonotype: At one of its ends the junction is not consistent with the germline gene, which may arise from a read error. The rearrangement uses TRBV6-1 and TRBJ2-7, with no clear D. This CDR3 is built from 11 residues. CDR1 is MNHNS and CDR2 is SASEGT in the germline V gene. CDR3 coding DNA: TGCTCCAGCAGTGATTGGTACGAGCAGTACTTC. Translation gives CSSSDWYEQYF.

Worth noting for this clonotype: A junction boundary mismatches the germline segment, possibly from a read error. The rearrangement uses TRBV12-3 or TRBV12-4 and TRBJ2-1; D may be TRBD1 or TRBD2 (5 bases each). This CDR3 has 15 residues. CDR3 protein: CASCLRDATYNEQFF. The CDR3 region has the DNA TGTGCCAGCTGTTTAAGGGACGCCACCTACAATGAGCAGTTCTTC.

For this clonotype: A read error may be the cause here, since a much bigger clone is one base away. V usage is TRBV7-9 and J usage is TRBJ2-1; possibly TRBD2 for D (5 bases). This CDR3 contains 16 residues. Germline V lookup: CDR1 SEHNR, CDR2 FQNEAQ (reference sequence). CDR3 coding DNA: TGTGCCACCAGCTTAGCGCTGATTTGGGAATACAATGAGCAGTTCTTC. This gives the protein CATSLALIWEYNEQFF. Using reference TRBV7-9 and TRBJ2-1 for the parts outside the CDR3, the full variable domain is DTGVSQNPRHKITKRGQNVTFRCDPISEHNRLYWYRQTLGQGPEFLTYFQNEAQLEKSRLLSDRFSAERPKGSFSTLEIQRTEQGDSAMYLCATSLALIWEYNEQFFGPGTRLTVL.

Concerning this clonotype: Mismatch with germline at one junction end may stem from a read error. V usage is TRBV11-2 and J usage is TRBJ1-4; D is perhaps TRBD1 (5 bases). Germline loops: CDR1 SGHAT, CDR2 FQNNGV. The CDR3 extends over 14 amino acids. The CDR3 protein is CANSLGSGNEKLFF. CDR3 sequence (DNA): TGTGCCAACAGCCTGGGGTCAGGGAATGAAAAACTGTTTTTT. Together with reference TRBV11-2 and TRBJ1-4, the CDR3 gives the full variable domain: EAGVAQSPRYKIIEKRQSVAFWCNPISGHATLYWYQQILGQGPKLLIQFQNNGVVDDSQLPKDRFSAERLKGVDSTLKIQPAKLEDSAVYLCANSLGSGNEKLFFGSGTQLSVL.

On this clonotype: A much larger clone lies one base from this, so it may be a read error. This sequence joins TRBV5-1 and TRBJ2-7; no firm D call. Germline-derived CDR1 and CDR2 are SGHRS and YFSETQ. The CDR3 spans 13 residues. The CDR3 here is CASGLVQSYEQYF. In nucleotides, the CDR3 is TGCGCCAGCGGCTTGGTCCAGTCCTACGAGCAGTACTTC.

The chain combines TRBV2 with TRBJ2-3; D might be TRBD2 (5 bases). The CDR3 loop spans 15 amino acids. The V end lost 8 bases, the J end lost 6 bases, and 21 bases lay between the germline ends. Germline CDR1 and CDR2: SNHLY and FYNNEI. CDR3 coding DNA: TGTGCCAGCCGTGCGTTGTCGGGATCGAGGGATACGCAGTATTTT. It is translated as CASRALSGSRDTQYF.